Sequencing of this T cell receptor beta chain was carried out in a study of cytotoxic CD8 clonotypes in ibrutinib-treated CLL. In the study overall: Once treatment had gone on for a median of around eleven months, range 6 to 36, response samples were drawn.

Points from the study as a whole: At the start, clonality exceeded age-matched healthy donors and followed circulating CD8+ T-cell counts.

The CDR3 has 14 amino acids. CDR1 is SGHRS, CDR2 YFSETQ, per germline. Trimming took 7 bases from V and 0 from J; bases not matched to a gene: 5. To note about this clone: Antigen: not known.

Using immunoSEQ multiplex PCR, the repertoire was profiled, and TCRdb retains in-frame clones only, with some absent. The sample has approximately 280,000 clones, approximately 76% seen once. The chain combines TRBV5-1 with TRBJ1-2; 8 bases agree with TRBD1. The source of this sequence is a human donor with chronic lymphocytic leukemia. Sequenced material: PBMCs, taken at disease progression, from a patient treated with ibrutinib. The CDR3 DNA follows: TGCGCCAGCCGCGAGACAGGGGCTAACTATGGCTACACCTTC. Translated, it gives CASRETGANYGYTF.